These T cell receptor beta chains were read from a single sample in a study of beta chain features in type 1 diabetes. Sequenced by immunoSEQ multiplex PCR; TCRdb stores in-frame clones only, minus some. The table records hundreds of thousands of clones, about 32% of them present only once. The sequenced material came from naive CD4+ T cells from blood. These receptors all come from a man in his late teens or twenties in good health. Both conserved end residues are part of each CDR3. The D gene is left open where the match is weak. A clone size is listed for some rows: how often the clone was seen (once, few, many), or a class if it is expanded.

v_gene	d_gene	j_gene	abundance	CDR3aa	CDR3nt
TRBV4-1	.	TRBJ2-5	few	CASSQVGVIRGLVTQYF	TGCGCCAGCAGCCAAGTCGGGGTAATTCGGGGGCTAGTGACCCAGTACTTC
TRBV30	TRBD2	TRBJ2-1	.	CAWRFGKLAGNNEQFF	TGTGCCTGGAGGTTCGGAAAACTAGCGGGAAACAATGAGCAGTTCTTC
TRBV19	TRBD2	TRBJ2-1	few	CASSPSGSGYNEQFF	TGTGCCAGTAGCCCCAGCGGGAGCGGATACAATGAGCAGTTCTTC
TRBV4-3	TRBD2	TRBJ2-1	once	CASSQGGGSTRNEQFF	TGCGCCAGCAGCCAAGGTGGCGGGAGTACGCGCAATGAGCAGTTCTTC
TRBV18	.	TRBJ2-3	.	CASSPPSDTQYF	TGTGCCAGCTCACCACCGTCAGATACGCAGTATTTT
TRBV15	TRBD1	TRBJ2-1	.	CATSRGETGSDEQFF	TGTGCCACCAGCAGAGGAGAGACAGGGTCCGATGAGCAGTTCTTC
TRBV9	TRBD2	TRBJ2-2	.	CASSDRRRGETGELFF	TGTGCCAGCAGCGACCGACGGCGGGGGGAGACCGGGGAGCTGTTTTTT
TRBV16	.	TRBJ2-7	few	CASSQFSLEQYF	TGTGCCAGCAGCCAATTCTCCCTCGAGCAGTACTTC
TRBV14	TRBD1	TRBJ2-5	few	CASSHRDRDAETQYF	TGTGCCAGCAGCCACCGGGACAGGGACGCGGAGACCCAGTACTTC
TRBV6-5	.	TRBJ2-1	few	CASRGNEQFF	TGTGCCAGCAGAGGCAATGAGCAGTTCTTC
TRBV7-2	TRBD1	TRBJ2-1	.	CASSFRTGSTYNEQFF	TGTGCCAGCAGCTTTCGGACAGGGAGCACCTACAATGAGCAGTTCTTC
TRBV14	.	TRBJ2-7	few	CASSQVSYEQYF	TGTGCCAGCAGCCAAGTTTCGTACGAGCAGTACTTC
TRBV18	TRBD1	TRBJ1-2	.	CASSGGTGGTYGYTF	TGTGCCAGCTCAGGAGGGACAGGGGGCACCTATGGCTACACCTTC
TRBV10-3	TRBD2	TRBJ2-1	few	CAIRRGLAGGPYNEQFF	TGTGCCATCAGAAGAGGACTAGCGGGAGGGCCCTACAATGAGCAGTTCTTC
TRBV9	.	TRBJ2-1	.	CASSPRRGSNEQFF	TGTGCCAGCAGCCCCCGAAGGGGCTCCAATGAGCAGTTCTTC
TRBV19	TRBD1	TRBJ2-5	few	CASRPGQGLQETQYF	TGTGCCAGTAGGCCGGGACAGGGGCTTCAAGAGACCCAGTACTTC
TRBV7-9	.	TRBJ2-7	.	CASNRGVLYYEQYF	TGTGCCAGCAATAGGGGGGTACTTTACTACGAGCAGTACTTC
TRBV2	TRBD1	TRBJ2-3	.	CASRQGADTQYF	TGTGCCAGTAGACAGGGTGCCGATACGCAGTATTTT
TRBV9	.	TRBJ2-1	.	CASSPRRQSSYNEQFF	TGTGCCAGCAGCCCGAGAAGACAGTCCTCCTACAATGAGCAGTTCTTC
TRBV6-4	.	TRBJ1-1	.	CASSGEANTEAFF	TGTGCCAGCAGTGGTGAGGCCAACACTGAAGCTTTCTTT
TRBV9	.	TRBJ1-2	few	CASSVGRSDGYTF	TGTGCCAGCAGCGTAGGGCGGAGCGATGGCTACACCTTC
TRBV7-2	TRBD1	TRBJ2-3	few	CASSGRTGDTQYF	TGTGCCAGCAGCGGTAGGACAGGAGATACGCAGTATTTT
TRBV7-9	.	TRBJ2-1	.	CASSLGGNSYNEQFF	TGTGCCAGCAGCTTAGGTGGGAACTCCTACAATGAGCAGTTCTTC
TRBV4-3	.	TRBJ2-3	.	CASSQEQRNTQYF	TGCGCCAGCAGCCAAGAGCAGAGGAATACGCAGTATTTT
TRBV7-9	.	TRBJ1-2	few	CASSLISLNGYTF	TGTGCCAGCAGCTTAATAAGTCTGAATGGCTACACCTTC
TRBV5-6	TRBD1	TRBJ1-1	few	CASSFTTGAAFF	TGTGCCAGCAGTTTTACGACAGGGGCGGCTTTCTTT
TRBV7-6	.	TRBJ1-5	few	CASSEFLDGNQPQHF	TGTGCCAGCAGCGAATTCTTAGACGGAAATCAGCCCCAGCATTTT
TRBV30	.	TRBJ2-2	.	CAFSPGLRRLFF	TGTGCCTTCTCACCTGGGTTACGGAGGCTGTTTTTT
TRBV30	.	TRBJ1-1	few	CAWSVAGGSAEAFF	TGTGCCTGGAGTGTAGCCGGGGGCAGCGCTGAAGCTTTCTTT
TRBV6-1	TRBD1	TRBJ1-1	few	CASSGDRVSTEAFF	TGTGCCAGCAGCGGTGACAGGGTCAGCACTGAAGCTTTCTTT
TRBV7-2	.	TRBJ2-1	.	CASSSTGGFLYNEQFF	TGTGCCAGCAGCTCGACTGGGGGATTCTTGTACAATGAGCAGTTCTTC
TRBV29-1	.	TRBJ2-1	few	CSVAQTVRSYNEQFF	TGCAGCGTTGCCCAGACAGTTCGCTCCTACAATGAGCAGTTCTTC
TRBV7-2	.	TRBJ1-5	.	CASAIYSNQPQHF	TGTGCCAGCGCGATTTATAGCAATCAGCCCCAGCATTTT
TRBV28	.	TRBJ2-7	once	CASRTEVYEQYF	TGTGCCAGCAGGACGGAAGTCTACGAGCAGTACTTC
TRBV25-1	.	TRBJ2-5	.	CASSVPGVETQYF	TGTGCCAGCAGTGTGCCAGGGGTAGAGACCCAGTACTTC
TRBV29-1	TRBD2	TRBJ2-7	.	CSVERGTSGASEQYF	TGCAGCGTTGAAAGGGGGACTAGCGGGGCCTCCGAGCAGTACTTC
TRBV30	TRBD2	TRBJ2-5	few	CAWSGTSGSRETQYF	TGTGCCTGGAGCGGGACTAGCGGGAGCCGAGAGACCCAGTACTTC
TRBV30	TRBD2	TRBJ2-1	.	CAWSVLGGPTSGRGNEQFF	TGTGCCTGGAGTGTATTAGGGGGCCCGACTAGCGGGAGAGGGAATGAGCAGTTCTTC
TRBV28	.	TRBJ2-1	.	CASTNRGQGNEQFF	TGTGCCAGCACTAATCGAGGGCAAGGCAATGAGCAGTTCTTC
TRBV7-9	TRBD1	TRBJ2-5	few	CASSPGQAQETQYF	TGTGCCAGCAGCCCGGGACAGGCCCAAGAGACCCAGTACTTC
TRBV6-5	.	TRBJ1-2	.	CASGYRRNYGYTF	TGTGCCAGCGGATACCGGCGGAACTATGGCTACACCTTC
TRBV9	TRBD2	TRBJ2-1	.	CASSARLGTSGSNEQFF	TGTGCCAGCAGCGCCCGGCTTGGGACTAGCGGGTCCAATGAGCAGTTCTTC
TRBV15	TRBD2	TRBJ2-1	.	CATSRATSDYNEQFF	TGTGCCACCAGCAGAGCCACTAGCGACTACAATGAGCAGTTCTTC
TRBV29-1	TRBD2	TRBJ2-2	.	CSVVRAGANTGELFF	TGCAGCGTTGTTCGGGCGGGAGCGAACACCGGGGAGCTGTTTTTT
TRBV29-1	.	TRBJ1-1	few	CSVDLEQTWGTEAFF	TGCAGCGTTGATTTGGAGCAGACGTGGGGCACTGAAGCTTTCTTT
TRBV10-3	.	TRBJ2-5	few	CAISRGLQETQYF	TGTGCCATCAGTCGGGGGCTTCAAGAGACCCAGTACTTC